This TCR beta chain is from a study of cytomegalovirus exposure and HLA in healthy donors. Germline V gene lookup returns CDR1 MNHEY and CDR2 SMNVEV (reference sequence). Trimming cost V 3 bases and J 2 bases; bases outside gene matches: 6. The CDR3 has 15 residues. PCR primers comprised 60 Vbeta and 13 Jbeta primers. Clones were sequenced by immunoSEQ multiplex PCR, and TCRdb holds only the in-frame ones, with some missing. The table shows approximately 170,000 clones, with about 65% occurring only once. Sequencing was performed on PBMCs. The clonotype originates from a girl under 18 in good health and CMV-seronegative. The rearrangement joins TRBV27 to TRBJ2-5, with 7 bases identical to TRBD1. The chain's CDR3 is CASSLSRGRQETQYF. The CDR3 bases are TGTGCCAGCAGTTTGAGTAGGGGGCGGCAAGAGACCCAGTACTTC.